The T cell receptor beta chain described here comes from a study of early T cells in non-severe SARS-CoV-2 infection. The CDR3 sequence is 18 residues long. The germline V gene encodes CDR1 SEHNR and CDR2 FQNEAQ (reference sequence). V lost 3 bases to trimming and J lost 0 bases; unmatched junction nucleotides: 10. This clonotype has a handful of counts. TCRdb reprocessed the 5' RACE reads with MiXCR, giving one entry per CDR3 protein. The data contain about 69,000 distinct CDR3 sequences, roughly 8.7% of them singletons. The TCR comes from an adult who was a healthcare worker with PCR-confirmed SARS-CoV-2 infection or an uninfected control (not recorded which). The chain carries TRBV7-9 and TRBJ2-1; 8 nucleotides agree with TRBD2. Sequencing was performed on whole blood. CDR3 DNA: TGTGCCAGCAGCTTCGACGGCAGACTAGCGTTCTCCTACAATGAGCAGTTCTTC. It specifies CASSFDGRLAFSYNEQFF.